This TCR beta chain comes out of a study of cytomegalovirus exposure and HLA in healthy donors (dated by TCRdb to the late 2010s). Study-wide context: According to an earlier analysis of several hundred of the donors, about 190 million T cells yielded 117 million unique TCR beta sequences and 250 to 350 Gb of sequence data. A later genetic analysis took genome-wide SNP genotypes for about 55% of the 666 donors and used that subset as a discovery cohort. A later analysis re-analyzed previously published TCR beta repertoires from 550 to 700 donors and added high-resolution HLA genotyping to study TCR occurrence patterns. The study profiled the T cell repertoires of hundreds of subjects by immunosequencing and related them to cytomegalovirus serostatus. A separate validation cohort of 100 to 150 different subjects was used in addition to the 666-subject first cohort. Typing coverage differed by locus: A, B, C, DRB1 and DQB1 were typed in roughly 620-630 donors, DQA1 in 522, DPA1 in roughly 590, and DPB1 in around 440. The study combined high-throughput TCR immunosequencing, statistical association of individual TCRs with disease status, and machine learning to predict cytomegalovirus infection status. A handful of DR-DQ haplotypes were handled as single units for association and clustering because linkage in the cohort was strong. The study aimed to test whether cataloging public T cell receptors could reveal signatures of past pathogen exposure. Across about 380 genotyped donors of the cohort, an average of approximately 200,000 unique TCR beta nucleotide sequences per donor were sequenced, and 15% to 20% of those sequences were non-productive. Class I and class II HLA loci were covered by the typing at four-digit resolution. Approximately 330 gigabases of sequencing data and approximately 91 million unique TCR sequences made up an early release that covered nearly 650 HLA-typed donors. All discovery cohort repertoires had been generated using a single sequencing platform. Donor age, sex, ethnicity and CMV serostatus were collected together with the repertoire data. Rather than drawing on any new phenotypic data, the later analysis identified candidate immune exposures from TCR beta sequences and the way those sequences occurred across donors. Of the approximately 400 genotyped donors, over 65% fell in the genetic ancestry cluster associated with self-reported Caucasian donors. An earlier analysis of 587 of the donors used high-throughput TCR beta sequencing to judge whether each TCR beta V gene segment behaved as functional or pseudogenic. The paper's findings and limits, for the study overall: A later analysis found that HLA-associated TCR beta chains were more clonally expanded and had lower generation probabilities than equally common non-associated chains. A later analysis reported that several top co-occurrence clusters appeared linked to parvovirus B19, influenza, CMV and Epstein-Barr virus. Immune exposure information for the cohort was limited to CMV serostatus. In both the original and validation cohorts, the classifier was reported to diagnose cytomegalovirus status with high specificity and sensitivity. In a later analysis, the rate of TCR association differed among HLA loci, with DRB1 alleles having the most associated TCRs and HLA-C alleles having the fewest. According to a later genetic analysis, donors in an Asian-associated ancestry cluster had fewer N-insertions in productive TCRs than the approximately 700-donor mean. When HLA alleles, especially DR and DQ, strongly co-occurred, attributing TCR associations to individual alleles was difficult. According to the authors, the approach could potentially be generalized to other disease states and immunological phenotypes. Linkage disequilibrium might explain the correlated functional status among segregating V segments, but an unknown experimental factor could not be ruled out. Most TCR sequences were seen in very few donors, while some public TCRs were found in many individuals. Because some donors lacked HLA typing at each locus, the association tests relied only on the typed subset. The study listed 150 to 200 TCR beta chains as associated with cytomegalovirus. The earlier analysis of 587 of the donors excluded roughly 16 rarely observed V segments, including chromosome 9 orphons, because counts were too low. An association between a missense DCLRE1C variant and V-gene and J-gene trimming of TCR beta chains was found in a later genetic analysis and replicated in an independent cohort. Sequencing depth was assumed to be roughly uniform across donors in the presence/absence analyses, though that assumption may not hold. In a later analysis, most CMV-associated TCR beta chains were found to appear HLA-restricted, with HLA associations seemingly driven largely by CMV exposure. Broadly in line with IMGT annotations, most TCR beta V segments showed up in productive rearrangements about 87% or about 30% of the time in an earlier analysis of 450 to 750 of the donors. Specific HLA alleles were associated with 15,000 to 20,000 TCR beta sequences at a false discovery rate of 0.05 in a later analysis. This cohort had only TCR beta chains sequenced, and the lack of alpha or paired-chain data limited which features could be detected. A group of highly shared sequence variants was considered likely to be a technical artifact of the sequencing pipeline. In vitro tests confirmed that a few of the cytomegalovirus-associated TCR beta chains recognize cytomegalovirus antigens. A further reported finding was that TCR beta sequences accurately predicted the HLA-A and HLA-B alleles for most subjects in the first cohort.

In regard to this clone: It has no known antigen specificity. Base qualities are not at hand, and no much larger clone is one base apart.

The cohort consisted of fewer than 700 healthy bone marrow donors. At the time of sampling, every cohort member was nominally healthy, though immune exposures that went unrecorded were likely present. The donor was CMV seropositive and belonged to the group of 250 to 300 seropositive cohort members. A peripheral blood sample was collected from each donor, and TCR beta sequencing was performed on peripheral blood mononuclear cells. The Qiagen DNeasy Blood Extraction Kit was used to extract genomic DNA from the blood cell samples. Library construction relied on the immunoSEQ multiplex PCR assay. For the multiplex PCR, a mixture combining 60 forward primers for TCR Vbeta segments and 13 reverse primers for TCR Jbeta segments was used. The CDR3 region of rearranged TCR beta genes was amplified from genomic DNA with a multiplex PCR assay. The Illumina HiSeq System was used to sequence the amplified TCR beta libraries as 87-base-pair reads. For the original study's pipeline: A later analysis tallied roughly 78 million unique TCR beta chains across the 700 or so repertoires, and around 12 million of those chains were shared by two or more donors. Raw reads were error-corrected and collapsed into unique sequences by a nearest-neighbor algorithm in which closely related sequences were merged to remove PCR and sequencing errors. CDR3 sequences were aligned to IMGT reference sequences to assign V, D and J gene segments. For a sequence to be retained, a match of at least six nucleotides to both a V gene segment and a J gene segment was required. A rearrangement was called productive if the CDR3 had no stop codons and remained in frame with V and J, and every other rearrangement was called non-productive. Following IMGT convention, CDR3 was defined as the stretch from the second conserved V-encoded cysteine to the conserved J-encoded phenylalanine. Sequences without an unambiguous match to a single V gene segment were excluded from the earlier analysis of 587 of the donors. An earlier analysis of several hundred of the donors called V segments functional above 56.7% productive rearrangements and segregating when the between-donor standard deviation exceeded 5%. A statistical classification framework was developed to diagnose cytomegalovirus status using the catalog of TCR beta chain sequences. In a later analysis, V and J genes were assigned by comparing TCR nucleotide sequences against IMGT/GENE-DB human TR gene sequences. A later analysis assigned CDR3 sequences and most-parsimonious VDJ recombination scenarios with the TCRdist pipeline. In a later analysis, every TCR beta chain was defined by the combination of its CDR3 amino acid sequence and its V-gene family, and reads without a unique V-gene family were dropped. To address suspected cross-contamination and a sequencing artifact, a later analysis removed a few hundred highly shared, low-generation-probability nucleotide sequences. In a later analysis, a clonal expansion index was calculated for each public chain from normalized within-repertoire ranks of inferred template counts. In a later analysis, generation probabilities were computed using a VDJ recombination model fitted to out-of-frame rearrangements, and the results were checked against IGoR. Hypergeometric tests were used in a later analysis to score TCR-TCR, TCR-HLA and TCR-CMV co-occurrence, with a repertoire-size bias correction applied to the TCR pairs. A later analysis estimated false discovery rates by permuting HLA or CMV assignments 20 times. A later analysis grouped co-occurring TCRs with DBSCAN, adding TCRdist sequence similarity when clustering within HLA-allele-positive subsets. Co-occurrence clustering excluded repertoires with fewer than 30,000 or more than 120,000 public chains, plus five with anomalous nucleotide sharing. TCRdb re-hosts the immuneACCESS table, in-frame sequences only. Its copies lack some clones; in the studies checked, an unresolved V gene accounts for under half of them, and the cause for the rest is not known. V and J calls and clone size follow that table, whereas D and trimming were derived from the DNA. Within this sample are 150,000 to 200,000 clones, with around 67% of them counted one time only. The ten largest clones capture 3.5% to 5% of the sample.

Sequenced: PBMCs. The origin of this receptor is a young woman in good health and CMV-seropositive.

The CDR3 region reads CASSQGGYSYNEQFF. The DNA sequence is as follows: TGTGCCAGCAGCCAAGGCGGTTACTCCTACAATGAGCAGTTCTTC. The chain uses TRBV7-9 and TRBJ2-1; no D gene is confidently identified. CDR1 and CDR2, looked up from the germline V gene (reference sequence), are SEHNR and FQNEAQ. Between the V and J ends, shortened by 5 bases and 0 bases respectively, the junction contains 11 bases. From the cysteine through the phenylalanine, the CDR3 covers 15 amino acids. This entry keeps only the CDR3 DNA: 45 bases, framed from base 1.